This T cell receptor (beta chain) appears in the sequencing data of a study of T cell responses to AZD1222 COVID-19 vaccine. Study in general: Analyses pooled second doses at about 4 or about 12 weeks.

Whole-study results and caveats: CD4 TCRs associated with vaccination spanned spike, dominating at 160-218 and 743-854. The number of AZD1222 recipients seropositive at baseline was only five to seven.

On this clone itself: Its specificity is not known.

Method: immunoSEQ multiplex PCR; TCRdb's copy keeps in-frame clones and lacks some. The sample holds around 60,000 clones, approximately 90% seen once. Germline CDR1 reads SGHTA; CDR2 reads FQGNSA. The CDR3 runs to 16 residues. Trimming removed 1 base from V and 4 bases from J, with 16 bases in between. This sequence joins TRBV7-2 and TRBJ1-2; TRBD1 might be the D (6 bases). The clonotype was recovered from an adult in good health. The source was peripheral blood, collected on day 0 of AZD1222 vaccination. The CDR3 DNA reads TGTGCCAGCAGCTTAGTAGCGTCAGGGGCCCTCTATGGCTACACCTTC. It is translated as CASSLVASGALYGYTF.